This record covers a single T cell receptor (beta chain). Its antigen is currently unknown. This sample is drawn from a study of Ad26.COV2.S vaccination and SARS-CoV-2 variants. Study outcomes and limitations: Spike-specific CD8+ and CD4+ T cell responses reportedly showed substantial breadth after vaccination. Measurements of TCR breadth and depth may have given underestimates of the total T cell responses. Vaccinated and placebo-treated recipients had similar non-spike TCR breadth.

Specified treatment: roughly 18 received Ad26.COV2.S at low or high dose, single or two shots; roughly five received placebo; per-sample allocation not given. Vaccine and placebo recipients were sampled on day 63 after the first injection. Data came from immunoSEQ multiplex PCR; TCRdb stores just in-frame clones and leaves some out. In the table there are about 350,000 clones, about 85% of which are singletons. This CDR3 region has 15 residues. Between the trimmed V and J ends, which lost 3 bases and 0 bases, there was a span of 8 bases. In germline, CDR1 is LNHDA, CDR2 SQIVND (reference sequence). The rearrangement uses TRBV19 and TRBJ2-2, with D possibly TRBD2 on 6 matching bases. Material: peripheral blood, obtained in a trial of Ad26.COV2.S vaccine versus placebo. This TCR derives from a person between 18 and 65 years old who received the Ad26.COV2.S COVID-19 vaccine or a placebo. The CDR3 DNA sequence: TGTGCCAGTAGTATCGGGGGTACGAACACCGGGGAGCTGTTTTTT. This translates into CASSIGGTNTGELFF.